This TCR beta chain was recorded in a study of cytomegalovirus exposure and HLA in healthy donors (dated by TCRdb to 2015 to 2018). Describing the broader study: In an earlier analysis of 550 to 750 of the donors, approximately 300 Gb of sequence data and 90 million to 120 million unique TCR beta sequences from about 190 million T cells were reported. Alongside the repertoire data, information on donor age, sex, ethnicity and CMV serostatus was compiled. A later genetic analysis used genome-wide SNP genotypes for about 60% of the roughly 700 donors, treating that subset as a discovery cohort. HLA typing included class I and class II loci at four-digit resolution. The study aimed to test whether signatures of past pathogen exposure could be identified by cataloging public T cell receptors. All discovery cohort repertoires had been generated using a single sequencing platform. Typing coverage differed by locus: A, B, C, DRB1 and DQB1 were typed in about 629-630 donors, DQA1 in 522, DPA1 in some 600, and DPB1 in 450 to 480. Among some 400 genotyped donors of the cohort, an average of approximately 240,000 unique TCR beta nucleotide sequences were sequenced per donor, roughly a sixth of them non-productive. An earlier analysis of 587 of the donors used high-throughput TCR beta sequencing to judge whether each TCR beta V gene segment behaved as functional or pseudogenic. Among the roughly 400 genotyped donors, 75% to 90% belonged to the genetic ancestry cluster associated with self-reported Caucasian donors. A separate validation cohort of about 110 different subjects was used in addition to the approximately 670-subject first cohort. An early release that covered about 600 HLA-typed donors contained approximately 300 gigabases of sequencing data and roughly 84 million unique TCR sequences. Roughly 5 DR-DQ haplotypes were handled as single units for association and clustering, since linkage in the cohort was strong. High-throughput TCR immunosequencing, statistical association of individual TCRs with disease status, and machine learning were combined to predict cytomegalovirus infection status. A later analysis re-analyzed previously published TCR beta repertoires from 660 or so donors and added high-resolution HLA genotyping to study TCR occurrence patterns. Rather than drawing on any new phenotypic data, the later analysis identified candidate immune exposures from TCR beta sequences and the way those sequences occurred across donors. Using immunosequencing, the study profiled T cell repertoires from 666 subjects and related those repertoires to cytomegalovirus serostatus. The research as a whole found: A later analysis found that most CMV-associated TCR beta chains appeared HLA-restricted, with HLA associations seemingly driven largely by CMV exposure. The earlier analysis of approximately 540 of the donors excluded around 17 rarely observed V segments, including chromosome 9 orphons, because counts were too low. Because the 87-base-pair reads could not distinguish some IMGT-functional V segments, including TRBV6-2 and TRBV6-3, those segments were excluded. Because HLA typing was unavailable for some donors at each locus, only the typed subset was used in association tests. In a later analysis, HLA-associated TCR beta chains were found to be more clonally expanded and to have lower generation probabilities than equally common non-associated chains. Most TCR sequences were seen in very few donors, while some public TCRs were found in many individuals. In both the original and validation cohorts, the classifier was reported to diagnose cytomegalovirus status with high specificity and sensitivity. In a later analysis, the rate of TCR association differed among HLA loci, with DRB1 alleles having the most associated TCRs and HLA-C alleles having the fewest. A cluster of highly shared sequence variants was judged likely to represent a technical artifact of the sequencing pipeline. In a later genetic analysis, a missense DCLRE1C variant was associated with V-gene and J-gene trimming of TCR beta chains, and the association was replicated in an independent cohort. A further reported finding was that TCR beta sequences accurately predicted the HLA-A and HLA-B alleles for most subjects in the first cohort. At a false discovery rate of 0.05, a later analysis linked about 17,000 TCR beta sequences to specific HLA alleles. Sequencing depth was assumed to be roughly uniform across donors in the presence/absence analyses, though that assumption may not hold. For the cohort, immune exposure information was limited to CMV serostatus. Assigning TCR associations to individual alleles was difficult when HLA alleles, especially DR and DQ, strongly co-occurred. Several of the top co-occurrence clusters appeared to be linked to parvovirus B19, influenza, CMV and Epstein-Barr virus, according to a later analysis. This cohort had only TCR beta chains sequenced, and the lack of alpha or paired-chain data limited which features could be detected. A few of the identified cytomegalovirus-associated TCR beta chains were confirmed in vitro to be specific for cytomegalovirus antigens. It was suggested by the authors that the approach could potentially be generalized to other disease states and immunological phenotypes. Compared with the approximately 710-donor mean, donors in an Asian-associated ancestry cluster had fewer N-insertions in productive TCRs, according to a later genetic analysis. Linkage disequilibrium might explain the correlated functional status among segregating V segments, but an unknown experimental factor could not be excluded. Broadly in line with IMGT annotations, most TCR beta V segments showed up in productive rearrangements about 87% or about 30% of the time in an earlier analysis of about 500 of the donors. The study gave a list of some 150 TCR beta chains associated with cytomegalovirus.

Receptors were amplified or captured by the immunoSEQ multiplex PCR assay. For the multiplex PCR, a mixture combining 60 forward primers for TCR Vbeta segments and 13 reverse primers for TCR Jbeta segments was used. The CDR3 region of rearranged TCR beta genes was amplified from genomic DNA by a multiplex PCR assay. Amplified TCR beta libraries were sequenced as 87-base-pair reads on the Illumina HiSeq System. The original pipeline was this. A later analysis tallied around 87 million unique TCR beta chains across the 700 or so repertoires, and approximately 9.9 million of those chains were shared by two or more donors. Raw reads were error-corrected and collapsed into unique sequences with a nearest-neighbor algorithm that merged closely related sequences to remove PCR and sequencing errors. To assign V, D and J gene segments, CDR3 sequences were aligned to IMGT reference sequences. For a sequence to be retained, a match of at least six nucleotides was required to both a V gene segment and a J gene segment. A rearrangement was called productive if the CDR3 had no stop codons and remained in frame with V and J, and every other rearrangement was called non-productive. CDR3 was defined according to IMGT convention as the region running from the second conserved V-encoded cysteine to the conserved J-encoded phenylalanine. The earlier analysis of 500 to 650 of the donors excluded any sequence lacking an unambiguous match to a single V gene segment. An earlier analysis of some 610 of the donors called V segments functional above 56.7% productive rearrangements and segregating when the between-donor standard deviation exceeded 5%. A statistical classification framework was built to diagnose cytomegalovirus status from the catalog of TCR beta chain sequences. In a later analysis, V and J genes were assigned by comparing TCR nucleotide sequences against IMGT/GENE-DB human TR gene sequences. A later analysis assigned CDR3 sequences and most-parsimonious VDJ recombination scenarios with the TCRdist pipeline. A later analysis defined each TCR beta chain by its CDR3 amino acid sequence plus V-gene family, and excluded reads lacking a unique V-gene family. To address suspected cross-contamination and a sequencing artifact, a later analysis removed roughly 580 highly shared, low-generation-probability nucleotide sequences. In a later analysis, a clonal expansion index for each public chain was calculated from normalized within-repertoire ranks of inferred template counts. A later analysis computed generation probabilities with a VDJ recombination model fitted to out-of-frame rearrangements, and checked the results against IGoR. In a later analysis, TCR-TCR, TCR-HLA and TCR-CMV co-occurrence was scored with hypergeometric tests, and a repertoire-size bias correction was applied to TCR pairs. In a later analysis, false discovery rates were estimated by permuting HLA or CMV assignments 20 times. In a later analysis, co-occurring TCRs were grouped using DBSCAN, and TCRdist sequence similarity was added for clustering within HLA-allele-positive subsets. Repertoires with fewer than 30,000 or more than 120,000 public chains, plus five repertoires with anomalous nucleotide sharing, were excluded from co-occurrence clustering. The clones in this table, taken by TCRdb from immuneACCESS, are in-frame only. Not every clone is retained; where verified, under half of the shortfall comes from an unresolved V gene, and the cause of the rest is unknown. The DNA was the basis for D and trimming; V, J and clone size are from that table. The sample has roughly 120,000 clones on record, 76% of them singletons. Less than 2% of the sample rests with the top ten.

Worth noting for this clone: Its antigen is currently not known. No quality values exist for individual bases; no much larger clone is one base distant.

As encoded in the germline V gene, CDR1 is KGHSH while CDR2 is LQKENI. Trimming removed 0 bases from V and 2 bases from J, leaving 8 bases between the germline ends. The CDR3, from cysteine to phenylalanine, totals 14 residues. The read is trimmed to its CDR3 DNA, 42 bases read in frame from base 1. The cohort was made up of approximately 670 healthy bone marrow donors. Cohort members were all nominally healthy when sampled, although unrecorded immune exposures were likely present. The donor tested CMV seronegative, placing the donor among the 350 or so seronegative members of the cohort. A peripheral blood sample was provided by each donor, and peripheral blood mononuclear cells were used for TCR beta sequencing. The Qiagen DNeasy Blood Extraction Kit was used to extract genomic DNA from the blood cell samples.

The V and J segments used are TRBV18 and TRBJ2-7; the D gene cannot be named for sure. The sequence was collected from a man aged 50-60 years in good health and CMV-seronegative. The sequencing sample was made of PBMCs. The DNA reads TGTGCCAGCTCACCACCGAGCGTAACCTACGAGCAGTACTTC. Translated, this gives CASSPPSVTYEQYF. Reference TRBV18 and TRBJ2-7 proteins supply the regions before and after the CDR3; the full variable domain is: NAGVMQNPRHLVRRRGQEARLRCSPMKGHSHVYWYRQLPEEGLKFMVYLQKENIIDESGMPKERFSAEFPKEGPSILRIQQVVRGDSAAYFCASSPPSVTYEQYFGPGTRLTVT.